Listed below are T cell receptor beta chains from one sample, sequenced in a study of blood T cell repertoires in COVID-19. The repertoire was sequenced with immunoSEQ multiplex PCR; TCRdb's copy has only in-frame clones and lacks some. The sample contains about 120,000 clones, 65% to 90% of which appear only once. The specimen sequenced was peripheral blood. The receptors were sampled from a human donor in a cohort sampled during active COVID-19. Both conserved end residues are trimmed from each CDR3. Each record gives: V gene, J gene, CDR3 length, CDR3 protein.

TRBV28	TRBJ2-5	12	ASSRREVGETQY
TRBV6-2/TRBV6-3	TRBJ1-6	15	ASSYAGTGVYNSPLH
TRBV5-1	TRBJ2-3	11	ASSLPSTDTQY
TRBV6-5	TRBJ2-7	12	ASKTDRPAYEQY
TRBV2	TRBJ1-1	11	ASSVSGYTEAF
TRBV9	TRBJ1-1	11	ASSVGADTEAF
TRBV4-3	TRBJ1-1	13	ASSQEGGAGTEAF
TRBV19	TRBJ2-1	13	ASSPGAGVDNEQF
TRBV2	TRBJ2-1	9	ASRQGYEQF
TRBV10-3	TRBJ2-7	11	AISGGVDHEQY
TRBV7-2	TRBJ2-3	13	ASSLVEIITDTQY
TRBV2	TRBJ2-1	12	ASKEGGLYNEQF
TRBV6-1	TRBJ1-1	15	ASSGRTGVGMNTEAF
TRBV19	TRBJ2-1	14	ASKPPPWDSYNEQF
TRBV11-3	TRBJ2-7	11	ASSRRGMEEQY
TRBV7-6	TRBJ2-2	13	ASSYSTGNTGELF
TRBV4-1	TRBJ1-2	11	ASSQVSASGYT
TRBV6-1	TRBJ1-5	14	ASSEVGTLSNQPQH
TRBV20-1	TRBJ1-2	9	TSDSPYGYT
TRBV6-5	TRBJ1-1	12	ASSYGQGMTEAF
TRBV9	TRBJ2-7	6	ASRRAD
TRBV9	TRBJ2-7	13	ASSVDGRGVDEQY
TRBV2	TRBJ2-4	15	ASSVSGTFLAKNIQY
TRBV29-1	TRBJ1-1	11	SAGTGARTEAF
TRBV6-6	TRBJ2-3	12	ASETSKGPDTQY
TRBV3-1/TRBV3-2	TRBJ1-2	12	ASSQGTGQYGYT
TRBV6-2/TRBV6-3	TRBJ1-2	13	ASSPVTDYNYGYT
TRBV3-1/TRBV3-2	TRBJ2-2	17	ASSPWTSGGAGRAGELF
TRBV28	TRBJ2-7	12	ASSLAGEIYEQY
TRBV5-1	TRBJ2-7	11	ASSLLGVGEQY
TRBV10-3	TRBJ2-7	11	AISESAGYEQY
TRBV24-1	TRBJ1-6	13	ATKTGSSYNSPLH
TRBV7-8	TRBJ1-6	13	ASSLVPGSNSPLH
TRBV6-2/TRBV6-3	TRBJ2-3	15	ASSYRQAGGPGDTQY
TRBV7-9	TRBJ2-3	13	ASTPQGQSTDTQY
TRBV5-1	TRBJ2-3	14	ASSLIAGGPTDTQY
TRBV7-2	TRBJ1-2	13	ASSPLPNSNYGYT
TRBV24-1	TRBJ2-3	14	ATSDLQTDSTDTQY
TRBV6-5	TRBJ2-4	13	ASRASGGVENIQY
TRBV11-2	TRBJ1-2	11	ASSKQGRGGYT
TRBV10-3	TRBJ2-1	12	AISEEGGVNEQF
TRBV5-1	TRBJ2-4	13	ASSVASLGGNIQY
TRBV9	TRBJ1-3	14	ASSAQGPLSGNTIY
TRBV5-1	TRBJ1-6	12	ASSPRDSNSPLH
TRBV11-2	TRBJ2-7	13	ASSLDGGPTYEQY
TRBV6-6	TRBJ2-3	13	ASSYADGGADTQY
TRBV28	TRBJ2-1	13	ASSLASGGGNEQF
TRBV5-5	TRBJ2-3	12	ASSPDRVWGTQY
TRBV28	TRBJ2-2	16	ASSPPGLAGGQTGELF
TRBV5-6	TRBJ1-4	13	ASSLGTANNEKLF
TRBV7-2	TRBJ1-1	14	ASSLFAGGRGAEAF
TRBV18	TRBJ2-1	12	ASSPGLGSNEQF
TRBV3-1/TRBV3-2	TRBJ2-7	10	ASSQPGGEQY
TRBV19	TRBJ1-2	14	ASSIPTGTLNYGYT
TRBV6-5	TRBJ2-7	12	ASSYRGLFYEQY
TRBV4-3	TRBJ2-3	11	ASSQGAEDTQY
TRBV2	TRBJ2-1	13	ASSEWQGIYNEQF
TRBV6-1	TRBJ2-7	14	ASSALKTGTWDEQY